This TCR beta chain was identified in a study of T cell responses to AZD1222 COVID-19 vaccine. About the study: Pooled samples include second doses given at about 4 or 12 weeks.

The germline V gene has CDR1 SEHNR and CDR2 FQNEAQ (reference sequence). The CDR3 contains 13 residues. V was pared by 2 bases and J by 4 bases, with 6 bases between. Comments on this clone: Its antigen is not identified.

Generated by immunoSEQ multiplex PCR, the TCRdb table keeps only in-frame clones and is missing some. This table holds over 85,000 clones, nearly 90% found once. General study findings and limits: Spike-specific TCR repertoires showed rising breadth and depth after two AZD1222 doses.

The rearrangement uses TRBV7-9 and TRBJ1-5; no clear D gene. This receptor was obtained from an adult in good health. The sample here was peripheral blood, taken on day 0 of AZD1222 vaccination. This CDR3 reads CASSLPGNQPQHF. The CDR3 nucleotides are TGTGCCAGCAGCTTACCCGGGAATCAGCCCCAGCATTTT.